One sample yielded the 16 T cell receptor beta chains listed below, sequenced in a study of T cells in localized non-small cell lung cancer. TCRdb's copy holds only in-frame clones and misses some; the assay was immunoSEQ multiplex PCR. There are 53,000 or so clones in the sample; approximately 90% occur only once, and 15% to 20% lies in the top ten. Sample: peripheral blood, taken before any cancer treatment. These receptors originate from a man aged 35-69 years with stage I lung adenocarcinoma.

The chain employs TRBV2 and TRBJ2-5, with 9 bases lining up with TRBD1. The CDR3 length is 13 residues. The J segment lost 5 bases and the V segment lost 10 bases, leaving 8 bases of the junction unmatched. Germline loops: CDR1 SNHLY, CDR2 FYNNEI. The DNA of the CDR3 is TGTGCCATCCTAACAGGGGGCGGTGAGACCCAGTACTTC. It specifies CAILTGGGETQYF.

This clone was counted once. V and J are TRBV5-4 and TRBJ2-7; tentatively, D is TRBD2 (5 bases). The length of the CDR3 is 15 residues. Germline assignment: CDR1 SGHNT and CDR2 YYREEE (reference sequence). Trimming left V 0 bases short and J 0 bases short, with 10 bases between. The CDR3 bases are TGTGCCAGCAGCTTGGGTCTAGCAGACTCCTACGAGCAGTACTTC. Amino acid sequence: CASSLGLADSYEQYF.

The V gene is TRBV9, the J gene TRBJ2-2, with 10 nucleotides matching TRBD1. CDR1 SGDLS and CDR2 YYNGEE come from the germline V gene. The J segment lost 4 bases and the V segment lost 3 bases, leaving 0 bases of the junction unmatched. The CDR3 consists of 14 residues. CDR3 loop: CASSGTGGTGELFF. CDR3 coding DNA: TGTGCCAGCAGCGGGACAGGGGGCACCGGGGAGCTGTTTTTT.

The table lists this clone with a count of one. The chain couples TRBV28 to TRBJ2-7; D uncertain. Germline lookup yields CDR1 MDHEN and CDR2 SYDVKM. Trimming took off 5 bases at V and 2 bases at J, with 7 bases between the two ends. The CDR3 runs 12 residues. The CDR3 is CASSIGTYEQYF. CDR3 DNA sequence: TGTGCCAGCAGTATAGGGACCTACGAGCAGTACTTC. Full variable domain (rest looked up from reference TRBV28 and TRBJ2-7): DVKVTQSSRYLVKRTGEKVFLECVQDMDHENMFWYRQDPGLGLRLIYFSYDVKMKEKGDIPEGYSVSREKKERFSLILESASTNQTSMYLCASSIGTYEQYFGPGTRLTVT.

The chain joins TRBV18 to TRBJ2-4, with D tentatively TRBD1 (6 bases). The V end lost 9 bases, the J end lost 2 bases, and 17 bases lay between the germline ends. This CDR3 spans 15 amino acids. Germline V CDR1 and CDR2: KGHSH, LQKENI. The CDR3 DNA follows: TGTGCCAGTTCAACAGGGTACGTTTCCAAAAACATTCAGTACTTC. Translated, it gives CASSTGYVSKNIQYF.

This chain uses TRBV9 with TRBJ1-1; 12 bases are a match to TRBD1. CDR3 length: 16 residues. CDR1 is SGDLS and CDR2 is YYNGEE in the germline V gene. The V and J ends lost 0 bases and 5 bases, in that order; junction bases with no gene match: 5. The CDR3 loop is CASSVAGQGAGTEAFF. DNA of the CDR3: TGTGCCAGCAGCGTAGCGGGACAGGGGGCCGGAACTGAAGCTTTCTTT. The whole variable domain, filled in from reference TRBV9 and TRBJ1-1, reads DSGVTQTPKHLITATGQRVTLRCSPRSGDLSVYWYQQSLDQGLQFLIQYYNGEERAKGNILERFSAQQFPDLHSELNLSSLELGDSALYFCASSVAGQGAGTEAFFGQGTRLTVV.

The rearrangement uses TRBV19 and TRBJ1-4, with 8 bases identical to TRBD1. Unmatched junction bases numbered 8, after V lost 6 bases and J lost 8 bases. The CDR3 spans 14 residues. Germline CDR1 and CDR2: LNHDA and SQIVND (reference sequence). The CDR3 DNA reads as TGTGCCAGTAGACACCAGGGGGCAGGGGAAAAACTGTTTTTT. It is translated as CASRHQGAGEKLFF.

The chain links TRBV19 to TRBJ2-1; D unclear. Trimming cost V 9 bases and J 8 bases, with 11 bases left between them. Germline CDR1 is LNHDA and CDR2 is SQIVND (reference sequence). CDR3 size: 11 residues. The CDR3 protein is CASSESDEQFF. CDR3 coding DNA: TGTGCCAGCTCGGAGTCCGATGAGCAGTTCTTC.

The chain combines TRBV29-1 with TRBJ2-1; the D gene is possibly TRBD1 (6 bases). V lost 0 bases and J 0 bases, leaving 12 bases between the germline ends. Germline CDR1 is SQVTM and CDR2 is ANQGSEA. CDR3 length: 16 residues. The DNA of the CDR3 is TGCAGCGTTGAAGAGTCCACAGGGAGCTCCTACAATGAGCAGTTCTTC. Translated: CSVEESTGSSYNEQFF.

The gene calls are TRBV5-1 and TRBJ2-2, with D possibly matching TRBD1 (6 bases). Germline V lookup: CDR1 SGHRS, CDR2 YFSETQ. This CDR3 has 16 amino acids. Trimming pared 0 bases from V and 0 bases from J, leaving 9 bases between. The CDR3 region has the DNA TGCGCCAGCAGCTTGGTCAGGGGATCGAACACCGGGGAGCTGTTTTTT. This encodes CASSLVRGSNTGELFF.

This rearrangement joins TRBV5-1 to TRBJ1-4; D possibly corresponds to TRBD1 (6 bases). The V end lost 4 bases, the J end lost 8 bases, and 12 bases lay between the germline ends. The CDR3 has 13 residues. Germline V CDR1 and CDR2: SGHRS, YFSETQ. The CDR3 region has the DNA TGCGCCAGCAGCGGGGGGCTGGGGGAAAAACTGTTTTTT. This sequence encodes CASSGGLGEKLFF.

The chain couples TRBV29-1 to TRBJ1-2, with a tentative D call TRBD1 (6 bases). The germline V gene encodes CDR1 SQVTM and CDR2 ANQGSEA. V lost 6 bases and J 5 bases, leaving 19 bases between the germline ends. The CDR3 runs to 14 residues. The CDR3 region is CSVRPQGVMYGYTF. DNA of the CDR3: TGCAGCGTCCGACCACAGGGAGTTATGTATGGCTACACCTTC.

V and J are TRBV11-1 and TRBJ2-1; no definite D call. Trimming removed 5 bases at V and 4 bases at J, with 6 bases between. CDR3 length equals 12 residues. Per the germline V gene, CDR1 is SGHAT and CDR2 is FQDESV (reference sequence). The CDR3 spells CASSPEYNEQFF. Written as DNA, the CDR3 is TGTGCCAGCAGCCCTGAGTACAATGAGCAGTTCTTC.

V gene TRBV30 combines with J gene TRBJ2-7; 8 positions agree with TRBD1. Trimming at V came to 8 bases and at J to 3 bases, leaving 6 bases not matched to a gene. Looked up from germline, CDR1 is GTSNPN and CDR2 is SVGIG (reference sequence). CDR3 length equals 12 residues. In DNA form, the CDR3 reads TGTGCCACCGGACAGGGATTCTACGAGCAGTACTTC. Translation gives CATGQGFYEQYF.

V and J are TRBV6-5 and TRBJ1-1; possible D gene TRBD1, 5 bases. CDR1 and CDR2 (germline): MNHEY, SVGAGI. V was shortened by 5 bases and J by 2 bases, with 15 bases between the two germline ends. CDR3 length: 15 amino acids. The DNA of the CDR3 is TGTGCCAGCAGTCAGACCTTGACAGTAAACACTGAAGCTTTCTTT. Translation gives CASSQTLTVNTEAFF.

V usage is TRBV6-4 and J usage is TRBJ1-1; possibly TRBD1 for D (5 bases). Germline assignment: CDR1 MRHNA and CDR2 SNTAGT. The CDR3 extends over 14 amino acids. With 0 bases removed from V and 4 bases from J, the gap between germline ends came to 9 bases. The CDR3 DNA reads TGTGCCAGCAGTGACTCAACAGGAGCCACTGAAGCTTTCTTT. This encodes CASSDSTGATEAFF.